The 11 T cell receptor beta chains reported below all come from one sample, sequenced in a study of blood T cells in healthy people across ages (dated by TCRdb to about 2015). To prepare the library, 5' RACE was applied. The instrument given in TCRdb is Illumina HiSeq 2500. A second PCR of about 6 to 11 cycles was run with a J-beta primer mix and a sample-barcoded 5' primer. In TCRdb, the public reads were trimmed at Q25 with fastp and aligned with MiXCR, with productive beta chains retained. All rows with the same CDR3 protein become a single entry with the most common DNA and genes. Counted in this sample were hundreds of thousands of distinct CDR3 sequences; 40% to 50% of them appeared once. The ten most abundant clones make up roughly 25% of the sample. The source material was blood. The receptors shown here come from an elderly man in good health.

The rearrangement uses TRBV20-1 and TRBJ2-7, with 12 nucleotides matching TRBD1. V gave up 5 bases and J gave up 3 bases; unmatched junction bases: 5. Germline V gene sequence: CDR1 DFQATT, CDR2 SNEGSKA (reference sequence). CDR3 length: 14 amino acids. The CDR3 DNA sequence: TGCAGTGCTGAAGGGACAGGGGGCGACTACGAGCAGTACTTC. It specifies CSAEGTGGDYEQYF.

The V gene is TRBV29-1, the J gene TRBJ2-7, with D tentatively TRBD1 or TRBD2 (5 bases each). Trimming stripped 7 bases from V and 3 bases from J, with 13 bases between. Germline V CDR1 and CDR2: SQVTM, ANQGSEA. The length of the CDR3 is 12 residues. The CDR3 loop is CSGIVGVYEQYF. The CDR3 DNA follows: TGCAGCGGCATCGTGGGGGTCTACGAGCAGTACTTC.

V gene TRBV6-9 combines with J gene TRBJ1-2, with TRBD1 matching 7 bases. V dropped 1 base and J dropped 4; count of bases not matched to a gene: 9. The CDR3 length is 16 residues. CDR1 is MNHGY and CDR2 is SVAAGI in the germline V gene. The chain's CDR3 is CASSYLPGGDIYGYTF. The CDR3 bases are TGTGCCAGCAGTTATTTGCCAGGGGGTGACATCTATGGCTACACCTTC.

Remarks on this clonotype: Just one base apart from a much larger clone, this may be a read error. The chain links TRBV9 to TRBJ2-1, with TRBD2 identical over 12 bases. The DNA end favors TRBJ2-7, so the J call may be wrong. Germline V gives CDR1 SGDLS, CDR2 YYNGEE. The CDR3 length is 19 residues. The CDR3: CASSVESSGGAWSINEQYF. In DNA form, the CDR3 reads TGTGCCAGCAGCGTAGAGTCTAGCGGGGGGGCCTGGTCCATAAATGAGCAGTACTTC.

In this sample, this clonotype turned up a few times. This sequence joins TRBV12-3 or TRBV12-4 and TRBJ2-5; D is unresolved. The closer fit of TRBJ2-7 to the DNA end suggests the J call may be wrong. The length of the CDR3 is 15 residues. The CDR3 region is CASSLMILGPYEQYF. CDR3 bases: TGTGCCAGCAGTTTAATGATTCTTGGACCATACGAGCAGTACTTC.

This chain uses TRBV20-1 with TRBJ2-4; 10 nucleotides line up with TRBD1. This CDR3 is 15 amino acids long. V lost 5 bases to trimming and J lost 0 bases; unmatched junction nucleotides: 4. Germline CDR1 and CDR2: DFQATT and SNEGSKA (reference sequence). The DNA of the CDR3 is TGCAGTGCTCGGACAGGGGGGTTAGCCAAAAACATTCAGTACTTC. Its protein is CSARTGGLAKNIQYF.

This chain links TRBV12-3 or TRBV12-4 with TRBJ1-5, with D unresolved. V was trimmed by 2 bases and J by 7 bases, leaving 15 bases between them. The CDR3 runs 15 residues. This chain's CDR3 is CASSLIGSLGQPQHF. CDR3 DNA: TGTGCCAGCAGTTTAATAGGCAGTCTGGGGCAGCCCCAGCATTTT.

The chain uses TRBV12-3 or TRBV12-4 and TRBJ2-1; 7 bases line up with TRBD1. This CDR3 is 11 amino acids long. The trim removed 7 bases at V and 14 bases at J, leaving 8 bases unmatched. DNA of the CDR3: TGTGCCAGCACTCTCCAGGGGGTGAAGTTCTTC. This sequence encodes CASTLQGVKFF.

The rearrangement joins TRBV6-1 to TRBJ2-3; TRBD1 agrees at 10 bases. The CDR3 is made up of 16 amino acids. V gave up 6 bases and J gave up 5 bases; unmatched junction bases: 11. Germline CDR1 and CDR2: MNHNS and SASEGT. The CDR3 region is CASSAALGQGLDTQYF. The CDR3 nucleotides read TGTGCCAGCAGCGCCGCCTTGGGACAGGGGTTAGATACGCAGTATTTT.

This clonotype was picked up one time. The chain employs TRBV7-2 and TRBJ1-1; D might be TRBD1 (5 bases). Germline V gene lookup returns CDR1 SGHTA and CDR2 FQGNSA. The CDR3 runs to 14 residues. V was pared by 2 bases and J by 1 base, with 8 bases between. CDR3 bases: TGTGCCAGCAGCTTATGGGGGACGAACACTGAAGCTTTCTTT. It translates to CASSLWGTNTEAFF.

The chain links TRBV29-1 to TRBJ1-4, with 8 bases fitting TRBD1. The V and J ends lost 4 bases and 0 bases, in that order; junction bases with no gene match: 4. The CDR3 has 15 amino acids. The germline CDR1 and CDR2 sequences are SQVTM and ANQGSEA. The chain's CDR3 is CSVGDRSATNEKLFF. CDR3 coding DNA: TGCAGCGTTGGGGACAGGAGTGCAACTAATGAAAAACTGTTTTTT.